This T cell receptor beta chain stems from a study of T cells in Graves' hyperthyroidism and ophthalmopathy. Germline CDR1 SGHDN, CDR2 FVKESK. The CDR3 has 16 residues. V was pared by 4 bases and J by 4 bases, with 17 bases between. RNA transcripts yielded amplified TCR beta CDR3 regions. HTBI primers were used for first-round RT-PCR of the TCR CDR3. TCRdb called the multiplex PCR reads again in MiXCR, with one record for every CDR3 protein. This table holds 600,000 to 700,000 distinct CDR3 sequences, roughly 45% found once. The receptor was isolated from an adult man with Graves' disease, either hyperthyroidism or ophthalmopathy (not recorded which). Sequences were obtained from peripheral blood or thyroid tissue (not recorded which). The rearrangement uses TRBV14 and TRBJ1-3, with D possibly matching TRBD1 (6 bases). The DNA for the CDR3 is TGTGCCAGCAGCCGGAGGGGGAACATTGGCGGAAACACCATATATTTT. Translation gives CASSRRGNIGGNTIYF.